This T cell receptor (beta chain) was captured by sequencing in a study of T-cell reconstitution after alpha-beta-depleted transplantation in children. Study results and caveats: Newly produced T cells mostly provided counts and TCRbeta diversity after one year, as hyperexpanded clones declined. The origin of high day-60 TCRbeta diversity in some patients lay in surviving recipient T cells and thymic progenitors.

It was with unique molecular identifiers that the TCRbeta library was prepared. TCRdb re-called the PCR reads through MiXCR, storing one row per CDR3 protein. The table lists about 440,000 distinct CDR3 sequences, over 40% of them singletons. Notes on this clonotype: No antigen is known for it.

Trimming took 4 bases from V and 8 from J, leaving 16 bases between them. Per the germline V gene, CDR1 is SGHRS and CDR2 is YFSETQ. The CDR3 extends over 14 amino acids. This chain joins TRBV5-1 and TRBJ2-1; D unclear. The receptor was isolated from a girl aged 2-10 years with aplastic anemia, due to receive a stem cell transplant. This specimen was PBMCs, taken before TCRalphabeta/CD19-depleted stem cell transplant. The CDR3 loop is CASSHTDLRDEQFF. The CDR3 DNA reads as TGCGCCAGCAGCCACACGGACCTCCGTGATGAGCAGTTCTTC.